What follows is one TCR beta chain and its context. This clonotype was recorded a few times. Its recognized antigen is unknown. Base quality data are lacking; no much larger clone is found one base away. Amplification of TCR beta CDR3 regions was carried out from RNA transcripts. The first round of RT-PCR for the TCR CDR3 was performed with the HTBI primer set and the Qiagen OneStep RT-PCR kit. The libraries were constructed in a second round of multiplex PCR and then size-selected and purified. Paired-end sequencing of the libraries was performed with 100 bp reads on an Illumina HiSeq2000. The original methods were these. SOAPnuke was used to process the raw data, with reads discarded if the reads contained adapters or uncalled bases, had a mean Phred below 15, or lacked an exact constant-primer or identifier match. COPE v1.2.5 was used to merge the high-quality paired reads, and each unique nucleotide sequence was defined as a clonotype. Clonotypes were aligned to IMGT TRBV, TRBD and TRBJ reference segments using MiTCR v1.1. Analysis was restricted to V-J combinations with a frequency above 0.0001, which covered 99% to 99.2% of repertoires. The TCS score was defined as F50 (clonal expansion) divided by E x V (chaos), with BLOSUM62-based TCRdist calculated between CDR3 peptides within each V-J. Welch's t-statistics and random forest reduced several hundred V-J features to around 14, which were used in a naive Bayes classifier (R e1071). The Morisita-Horn index was used to measure how similar the thyroid and blood repertoires were. TCRdb reran the public reads through fastp at Q25 and MiXCR, keeping productive beta chains. Each entry is one CDR3 protein sequence, shown with its most common DNA and genes. These V and J calls originate from TCRdb's pipeline instead of the authors' own analysis. Present in this sample are roughly 500,000 distinct CDR3 sequences, 40% to 50% of which were seen just once. About two fifths of the sample is in the top ten clones.

The record originates from a study of T cells in Graves' hyperthyroidism and ophthalmopathy (dated by TCRdb to between 2018 and 2020). Regarding the study in general: TCR V-J signatures able to tell the groups apart were searched for in a discovery cohort of 90 to 100 patients, of whom over 40 had Graves' ophthalmopathy and 57 had stable Graves' hyperthyroidism. Prospective prediction of ophthalmopathy was tested in an independent validation cohort of some 20 hyperthyroidism patients and 17 patients who later progressed to ophthalmopathy. The 85 to 100 discovery patients were randomly split 7:3 into training and test sets. In several Graves' hyperthyroidism patients, the study also compared T-cell repertoires from thyroid tissue with T-cell repertoires from blood. Once sampling was done, hyperthyroidism patients were given methimazole at a starting dose of 30 mg daily, whereas ophthalmopathy patients were given high-dose intravenous methylprednisolone. The paper describes TCR Vbeta CDR3 sequencing of 120 to 150 peripheral blood samples, made up of roughly 40 ophthalmopathy patients, around 73 hyperthyroidism patients and 17 progressor patients.

The study excluded patients with uncontrolled infections, other autoimmune diseases, pregnancy or lactation. Diagnoses were based on clinical symptoms, serum thyroxine and TRAb, thyroid ultrasound and orbital computed tomography. Total RNA was extracted with Trizol reagent, and quality was checked on an Agilent 2100 Bioanalyzer. Results and caveats for the whole study, not just this receptor: In cross-validation, a model built on a 13 V-J signature told ophthalmopathy apart from stable hyperthyroidism with roughly 87% sensitivity and about 81% specificity, and in testing the same model reached 80%/75%. Most expanded thyroid clonotypes (frequency above 0.001) were also found in blood, which suggests that blood repertoires may mirror thyroid immune responses. In validation, progression to ophthalmopathy was predicted by the model with 70.59% sensitivity and 72% to 85% specificity, a median of approximately 6.5 months before onset. No statistical method was used to set the sample size in advance, and investigators knew the group allocation.

The specimen sequenced was peripheral blood or thyroid tissue (not recorded which). The TCR originated in an adult woman with Graves' disease, either hyperthyroidism or ophthalmopathy (not recorded which).

The nucleotide sequence reads TGCGCCAGCAGCACCTTCGGGGGAGGCACTGAAGCTTTCTTT. Its coded protein is CASSTFGGGTEAFF. The chain uses TRBV5-1 and TRBJ1-1; TRBD1 is possibly the D segment (5 matching bases). From the germline V gene, CDR1 is SGHRS and CDR2 is YFSETQ. Relative to germline, V is 4 bases shorter and J is 4 bases shorter, with 14 bases between their ends. The CDR3 holds 14 amino acids from the cysteine to the phenylalanine. The only DNA kept is the CDR3, 42 bases in frame from the first base. The variable domain in full, with residues beyond the CDR3 obtained from the reference TRBV5-1 and TRBJ1-1 genes, is KAGVTQTPRYLIKTRGQQVTLSCSPISGHRSVSWYQQTPGQGLQFLFEYFSETQRNKGNFPGRFSGRQFSNSRSEMNVSTLELGDSALYLCASSTFGGGTEAFFGQGTRLTVV.